This TCR beta chain derives from a study of cytomegalovirus exposure and HLA in healthy donors. Study-level results: According to a later analysis, most TCR beta chains associated with CMV appeared HLA-restricted. An analysis done earlier found most TCR beta V segments productive about 87% or about 30% of the time.

About this clone: Its matching antigen is unknown.

The CDR3 extends over 17 amino acids. Trimming cost V 4 bases and J 0 bases, with 13 bases left between them. Germline CDR1 reads SGHDN; CDR2 reads FVKESK. Primers for the PCR totalled 60 Vbeta and 13 Jbeta. This table comes from immunoSEQ multiplex PCR, and its TCRdb copy is limited to in-frame clones, with some not included. Of 150,000 to 200,000 clones detected, around 70% appear once; the ten largest clones hold around 3%. The sample consisted of PBMCs. The sequence came from a male donor in good health and CMV-seronegative. The chain recombines TRBV14 with TRBJ2-6; TRBD1 might be the D (6 bases). The DNA of the CDR3 is TGTGCCAGCAGCCTCGCAGGGGTCTACTCTGGGGCCAACGTCCTGACTTTC. It translates to CASSLAGVYSGANVLTF.